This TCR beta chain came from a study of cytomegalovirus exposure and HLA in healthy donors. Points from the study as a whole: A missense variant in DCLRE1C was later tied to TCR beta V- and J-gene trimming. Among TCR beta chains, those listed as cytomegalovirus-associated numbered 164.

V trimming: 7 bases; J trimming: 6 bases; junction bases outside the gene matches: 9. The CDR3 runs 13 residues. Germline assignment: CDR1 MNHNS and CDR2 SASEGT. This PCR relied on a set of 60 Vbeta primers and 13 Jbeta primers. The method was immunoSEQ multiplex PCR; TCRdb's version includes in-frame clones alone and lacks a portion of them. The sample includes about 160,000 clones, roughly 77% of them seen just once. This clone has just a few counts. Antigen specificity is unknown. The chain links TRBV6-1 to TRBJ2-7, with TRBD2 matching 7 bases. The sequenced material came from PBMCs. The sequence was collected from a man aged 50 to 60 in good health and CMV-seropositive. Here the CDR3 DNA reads TGTGCCAGCAATGGGAGGGGCCCCCTCGAGCAGTACTTC. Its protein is CASNGRGPLEQYF.